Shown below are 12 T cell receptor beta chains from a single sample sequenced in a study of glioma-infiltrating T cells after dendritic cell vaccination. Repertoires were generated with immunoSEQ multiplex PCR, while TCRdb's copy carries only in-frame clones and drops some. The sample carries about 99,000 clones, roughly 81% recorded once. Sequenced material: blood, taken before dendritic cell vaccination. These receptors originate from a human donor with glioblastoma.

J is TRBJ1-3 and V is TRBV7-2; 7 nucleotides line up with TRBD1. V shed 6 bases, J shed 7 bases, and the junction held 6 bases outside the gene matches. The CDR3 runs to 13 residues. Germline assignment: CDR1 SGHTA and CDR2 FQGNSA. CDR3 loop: CASRNRDSNTIYF. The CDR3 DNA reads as TGTGCCAGCAGGAACAGGGACAGCAACACCATATATTTT.

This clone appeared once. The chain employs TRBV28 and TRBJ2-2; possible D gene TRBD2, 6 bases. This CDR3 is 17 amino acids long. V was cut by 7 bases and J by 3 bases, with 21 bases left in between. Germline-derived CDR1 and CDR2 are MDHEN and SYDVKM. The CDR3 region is CASTSILRRGHTGELFF. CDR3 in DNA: TGTGCCAGCACCTCCATACTCCGGCGGGGCCACACCGGGGAGCTGTTTTTT.

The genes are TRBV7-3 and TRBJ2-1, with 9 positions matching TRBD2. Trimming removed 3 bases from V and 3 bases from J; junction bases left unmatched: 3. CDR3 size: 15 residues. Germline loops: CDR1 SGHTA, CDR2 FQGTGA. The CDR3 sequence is CASSLSGGNYNEQFF. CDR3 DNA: TGTGCCAGCAGCTTGAGCGGGGGGAACTACAATGAGCAGTTCTTC.

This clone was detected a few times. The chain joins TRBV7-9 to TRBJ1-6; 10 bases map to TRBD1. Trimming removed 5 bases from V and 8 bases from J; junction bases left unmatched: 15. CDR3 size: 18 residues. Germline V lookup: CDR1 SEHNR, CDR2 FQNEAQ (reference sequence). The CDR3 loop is CASSPPGTGAWEDSPLHF. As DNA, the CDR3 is TGTGCCAGCAGCCCCCCCGGGACAGGGGCTTGGGAAGATTCACCCCTCCACTTT.

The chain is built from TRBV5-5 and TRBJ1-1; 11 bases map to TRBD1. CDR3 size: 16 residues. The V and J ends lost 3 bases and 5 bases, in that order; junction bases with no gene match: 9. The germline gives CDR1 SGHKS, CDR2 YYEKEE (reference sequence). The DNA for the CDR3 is TGTGCCAGCAGCTCCCGGACAGGGGGCTCGTGGACTGAAGCTTTCTTT. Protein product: CASSSRTGGSWTEAFF. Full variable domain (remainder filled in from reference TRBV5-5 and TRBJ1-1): DAGVTQSPTHLIKTRGQQVTLRCSPISGHKSVSWYQQVLGQGPQFIFQYYEKEERGRGNFPDRFSARQFPNYSSELNVNALLLGDSALYLCASSSRTGGSWTEAFFGQGTRLTVV.

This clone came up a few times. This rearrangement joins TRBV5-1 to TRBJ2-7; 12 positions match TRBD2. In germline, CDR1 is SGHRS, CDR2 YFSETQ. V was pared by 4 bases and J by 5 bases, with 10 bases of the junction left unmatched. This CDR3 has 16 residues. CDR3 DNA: TGCGCCAGCAGCCTTGTGCTAGCGGGGGGGCCGGACGAGCAGTACTTC. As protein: CASSLVLAGGPDEQYF.

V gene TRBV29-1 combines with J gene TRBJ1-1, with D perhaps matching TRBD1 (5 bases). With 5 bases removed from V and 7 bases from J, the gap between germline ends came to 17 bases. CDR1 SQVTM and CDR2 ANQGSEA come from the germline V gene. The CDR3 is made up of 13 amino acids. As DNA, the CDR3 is TGCAGCGTTAAGCTACAGGTTGAAGGTGAAGCTTTCTTT. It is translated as CSVKLQVEGEAFF.

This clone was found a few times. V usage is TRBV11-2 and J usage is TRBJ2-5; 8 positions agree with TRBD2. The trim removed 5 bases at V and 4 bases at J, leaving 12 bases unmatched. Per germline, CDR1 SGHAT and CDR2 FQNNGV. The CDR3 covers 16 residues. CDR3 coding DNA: TGTGCCAGCAGCCCGAGTCCCGGGGGGGTCGGAGAGACCCAGTACTTC. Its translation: CASSPSPGGVGETQYF.

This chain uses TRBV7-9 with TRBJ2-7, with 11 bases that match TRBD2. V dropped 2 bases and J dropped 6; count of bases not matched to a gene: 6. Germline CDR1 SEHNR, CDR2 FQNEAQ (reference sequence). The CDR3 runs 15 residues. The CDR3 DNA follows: TGTGCCAGCAGCTTAAATAGCGGGGGGGCCGTCGAGCAGTACTTC. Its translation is CASSLNSGGAVEQYF.

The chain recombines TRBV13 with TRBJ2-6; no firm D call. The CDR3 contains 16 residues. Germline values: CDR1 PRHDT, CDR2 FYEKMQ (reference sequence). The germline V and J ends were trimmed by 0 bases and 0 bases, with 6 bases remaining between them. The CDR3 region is CASSLGPRSGANVLTF. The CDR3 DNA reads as TGTGCCAGCAGCTTAGGTCCGCGCTCTGGGGCCAACGTCCTGACTTTC. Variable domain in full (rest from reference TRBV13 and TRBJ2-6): AAGVIQSPRHLIKEKRETATLKCYPIPRHDTVYWYQQGPGQDPQFLISFYEKMQSDKGSIPDRFSAQQFSDYHSELNMSSLELGDSALYFCASSLGPRSGANVLTFGAGSRLTVL.

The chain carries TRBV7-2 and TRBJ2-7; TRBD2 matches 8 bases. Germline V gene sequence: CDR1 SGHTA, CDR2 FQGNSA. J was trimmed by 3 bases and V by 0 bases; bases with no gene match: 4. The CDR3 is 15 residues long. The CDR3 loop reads CASSLAPGGDYEQYF. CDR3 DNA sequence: TGTGCCAGCAGCTTAGCCCCCGGGGGGGACTACGAGCAGTACTTC.

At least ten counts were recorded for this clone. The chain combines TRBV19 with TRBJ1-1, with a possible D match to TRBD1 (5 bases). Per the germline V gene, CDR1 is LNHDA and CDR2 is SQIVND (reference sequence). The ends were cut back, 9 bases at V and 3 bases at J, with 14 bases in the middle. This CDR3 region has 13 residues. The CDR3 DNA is TGTGCCAGCAGGGTGTTTTCGTACACTGAAGCTTTCTTT. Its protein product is CASRVFSYTEAFF.